Here is one T cell receptor (beta chain) with its context. As yet, its antigen is unknown. This specimen belongs to a study of T cell responses to AZD1222 COVID-19 vaccine. Study-level information: Second doses that came at about 4 or about 12 weeks were put together.

Clones were read by immunoSEQ multiplex PCR, and TCRdb kept only the in-frame ones, dropping some. The top ten clones hold roughly 10% of a sample with about 110,000 clones, 65% to 85% of them seen once. Study conclusions and caveats: White British people made up most donors, females outnumbered males, and clonal diversity was possibly underestimated.

With V trimmed by 1 base and J by 7 bases, 5 bases remained unmatched. Germline V gene lookup returns CDR1 SGHTA and CDR2 FQGNSA. The CDR3 is 15 amino acids. The TCR originated in an adult in good health. The J gene is TRBJ1-3, the V gene TRBV7-2; 9 bases map to TRBD1. The source material was peripheral blood, sampled on day 0 of AZD1222 vaccination. In DNA, the CDR3 is TGTGCCAGCAGCTTAGAGGACAGGGGTGGTAACACCATATATTTT. It is translated as CASSLEDRGGNTIYF.